This T cell receptor (beta chain) appears in the sequencing data of a study of T cell responses to AZD1222 COVID-19 vaccine. Study details: Pooling of second doses given at about 4 or about 12 weeks was done.

Sequenced by immunoSEQ multiplex PCR; TCRdb stores in-frame clones only, minus some. The sample lists under 100,000 clones, approximately 91% occurring once. The CDR3 covers 15 residues. V lost 4 bases, J lost 4 bases, and 0 bases stayed unmatched. Looked up from germline, CDR1 is SGHNT and CDR2 is YYREEE (reference sequence). Study findings and constraints: Only six or seven AZD1222 recipients tested seropositive at baseline. Spike-wide coverage was observed for vaccine-associated CD4 TCRs, with dominant responses at 160-218 and 743-854.

Concerning this clone: Its target is not known.

The rearrangement links TRBV5-4 to TRBJ2-1; 15 bases are shared with TRBD2. The origin of this receptor is an adult in good health. The sequencing here drew on peripheral blood, taken on day 0 of AZD1222 vaccination. The CDR3 here is CASSGTSGGYNEQFF. In DNA form, the CDR3 reads TGTGCCAGCAGCGGGACTAGCGGGGGGTACAATGAGCAGTTCTTC.